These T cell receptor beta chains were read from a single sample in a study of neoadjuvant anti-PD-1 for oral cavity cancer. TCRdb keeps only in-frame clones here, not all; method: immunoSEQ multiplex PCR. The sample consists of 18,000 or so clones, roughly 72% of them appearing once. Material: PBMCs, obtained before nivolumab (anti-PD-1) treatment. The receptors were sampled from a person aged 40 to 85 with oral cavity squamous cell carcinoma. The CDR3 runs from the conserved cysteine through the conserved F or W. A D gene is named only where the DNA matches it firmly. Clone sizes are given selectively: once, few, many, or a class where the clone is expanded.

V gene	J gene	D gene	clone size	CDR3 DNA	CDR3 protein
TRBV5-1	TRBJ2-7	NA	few	TGCGCCAGCAGCACGGACAGTTCCACTTTACGGCAGTACTTC	CASSTDSSTLRQYF
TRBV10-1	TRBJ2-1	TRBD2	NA	TGCGCCAGCAGTGACAGGGAGGGGTACCCCCAGTTCTTC	CASSDREGYPQFF
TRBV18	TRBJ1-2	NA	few	TGTGCCAGCTCACCTCAGACCTATGGCTACACCTTC	CASSPQTYGYTF
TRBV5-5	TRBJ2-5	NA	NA	TGTGCCAGCAGCAGGAGCAGGACCCAGTACTTC	CASSRSRTQYF
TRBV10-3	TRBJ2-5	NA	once	TGTGCCATCAGTGGTACAGGGAGTCAAGAGACCCAGTACTTC	CAISGTGSQETQYF
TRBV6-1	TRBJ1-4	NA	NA	TGTGCCAGCAGTGATGGCGGGCGGACTAATGAAAAACTGTTTTTT	CASSDGGRTNEKLFF
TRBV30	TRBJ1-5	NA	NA	TGTGCCTGGAGTCCCTCCGGGGGCCAGCCCCAGCATTTT	CAWSPSGGQPQHF
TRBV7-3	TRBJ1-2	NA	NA	TGTGCCAGAGAGTACAGAATACGTACTAATAACTATGGCTACACCTTC	CAREYRIRTNNYGYTF
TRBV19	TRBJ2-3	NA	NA	TGTGCCAGTGAGGGGCAGAGCACAGATACGCAGTATTTT	CASEGQSTDTQYF
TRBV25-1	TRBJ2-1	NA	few	TGTGCCAGCAGTGAATTGGGGTCCTACAATGAGCAGTTCTTC	CASSELGSYNEQFF
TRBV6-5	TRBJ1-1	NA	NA	TGTGCCAGCAGTTTTGGGCGGGACACTGAAGCTTTCTTT	CASSFGRDTEAFF
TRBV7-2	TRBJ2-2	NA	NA	TGTGCCAGCAAACTTATAATCGAGACCACGAACACCGGGGAGCTGTTTTTT	CASKLIIETTNTGELFF
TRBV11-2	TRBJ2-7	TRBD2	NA	TGTGCCAGCAGCTACTTCGGCGGGACTAGCGTCTACGAGCAGTACTTC	CASSYFGGTSVYEQYF
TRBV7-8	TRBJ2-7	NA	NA	TGTGCCAGCAGCTTAGCGGGGGGCGCGTCCTACGAGCAGTACTTC	CASSLAGGASYEQYF
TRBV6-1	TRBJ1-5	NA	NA	TGTGCCAGCAGTGAAGCGCCGGGACAAAATAGCAATCAGCCCCAGCATTTT	CASSEAPGQNSNQPQHF
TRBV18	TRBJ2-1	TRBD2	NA	TGTGCCAGCTCAGTCAGCGGGAGATACAATGAGCAGTTCTTC	CASSVSGRYNEQFF
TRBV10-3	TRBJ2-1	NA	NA	TGTGCCTTGGGAGGCGGCCCGGGGGCCAATGAGCAGTTCTTC	CALGGGPGANEQFF
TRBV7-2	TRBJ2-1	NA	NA	TGTGCCAGCAGCTTAGAGGCATTGGGCAATGAGCAGTTCTTC	CASSLEALGNEQFF
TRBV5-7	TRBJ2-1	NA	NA	TGTGCCAGCAGCCTACCAAATGAGCAGTTCTTC	CASSLPNEQFF
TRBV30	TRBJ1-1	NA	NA	TGTGCCTGGGCGCGGGAGAGCACTGAAGCTTTCTTT	CAWARESTEAFF
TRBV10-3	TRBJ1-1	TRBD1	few	TGTGCCTCATCCGGGACAGGGGAGTTCGGGCCGACTGAAGCTTTCTTT	CASSGTGEFGPTEAFF
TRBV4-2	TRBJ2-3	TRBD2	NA	TGTGCCAGCAGCCAAGAAGCCCTAGCGGGGTGGGATACGCAGTATTTT	CASSQEALAGWDTQYF
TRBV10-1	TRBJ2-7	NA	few	TGCGCCAGCTCTGAGACAGGTGCCTCGACGGAGCAGTACTTC	CASSETGASTEQYF
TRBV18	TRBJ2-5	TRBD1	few	TGTGCCAGCTCACCCTTATTGACAGGGTTGCAAGAGACCCAGTACTTC	CASSPLLTGLQETQYF
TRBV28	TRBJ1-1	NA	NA	TGTGCCAGCAGTTTGGGTGCGGGCAGCCGGAACACTGAAGCTTTCTTT	CASSLGAGSRNTEAFF
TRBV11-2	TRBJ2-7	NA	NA	TGTGCCAGCAGCTTAGGACAGGCCCTCTACGAGCAGTACTTC	CASSLGQALYEQYF
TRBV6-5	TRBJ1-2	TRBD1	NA	TGTGCCAGCAGGGGGACAGGGGGAGGAGGCTACACCTTC	CASRGTGGGGYTF
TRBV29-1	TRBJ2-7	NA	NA	TGCAGCGCCCAGGGGTCGGCAGAGCGAACCTACGAGCAGTACTTC	CSAQGSAERTYEQYF
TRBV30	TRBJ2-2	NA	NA	TGTGCCTGGACCGGGAACACCGGGGAGCTGTTTTTT	CAWTGNTGELFF
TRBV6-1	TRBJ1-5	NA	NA	TGTGCCAGCGAGTCTCTGCACATCAGTCAGCCCCAGCATTTT	CASESLHISQPQHF
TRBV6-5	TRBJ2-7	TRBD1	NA	TGTGCCAGCAGACCGGGACAGGGAGGTTCTTACGAGCAGTACTTC	CASRPGQGGSYEQYF
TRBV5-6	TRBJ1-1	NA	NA	TGTGCCAGCAGCTTGGGGGGGCAAACTTTCTTT	CASSLGGQTFF
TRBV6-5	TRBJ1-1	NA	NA	TGTGCCAGCGCCTTTGACAGGATGATGAACACTGAAGCTTTCTTT	CASAFDRMMNTEAFF
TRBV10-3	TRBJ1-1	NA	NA	TGTGCCACCTACGGACAGCAGGACACTGAAGCTTTCTTT	CATYGQQDTEAFF
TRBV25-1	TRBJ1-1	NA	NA	TGTGCCAGCAGTGAATCTAAGGTGAACACTGAAGCTTTCTTT	CASSESKVNTEAFF
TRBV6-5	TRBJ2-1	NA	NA	TGTGCCAGCAGTTACGGACCGTACAATGAGCAGTTCTTC	CASSYGPYNEQFF
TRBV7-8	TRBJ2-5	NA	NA	TGTGCCAGCAGCTACCTCCAAGAGACCCAGTACTTC	CASSYLQETQYF
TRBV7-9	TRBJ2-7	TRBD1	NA	TGTGCCAGCAGCTTCGAGGGGGCCGCCTACGAGCAGTACTTC	CASSFEGAAYEQYF
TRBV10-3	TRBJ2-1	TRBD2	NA	TGTGCCATCAGGACTAGCGGGGGGAATGAGCAGTTCTTC	CAIRTSGGNEQFF
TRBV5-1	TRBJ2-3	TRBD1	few	TGCGCCAGCAATACAGGGGGCCCCACAGATACGCAGTATTTT	CASNTGGPTDTQYF
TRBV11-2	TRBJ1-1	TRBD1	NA	TGTGCCAGCAGCCTCCAACAGGGGGCGGGCACTGAAGCTTTCTTT	CASSLQQGAGTEAFF
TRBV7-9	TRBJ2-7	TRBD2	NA	TGTGCCAGCAGCCCGTTAGCGGGAGGAGAGCAGTACTTC	CASSPLAGGEQYF
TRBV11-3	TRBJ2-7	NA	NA	TGTGCCAGCAGCTTAGGCCCCGGAAGTGGCTACGAGCAGTACTTC	CASSLGPGSGYEQYF
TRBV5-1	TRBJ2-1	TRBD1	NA	TGCGCCAGCAGCCTCTCGGGACAGCGTGAGCAGTTCTTC	CASSLSGQREQFF
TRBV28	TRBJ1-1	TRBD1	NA	TGTGCCAGCAGTTTATCCGGGACAGGGGGCTTCACTGAAGCTTTCTTT	CASSLSGTGGFTEAFF
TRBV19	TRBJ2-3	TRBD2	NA	TGTGCCAGTACCCCCGGACTAGCGGGATTGACAGATACGCAGTATTTT	CASTPGLAGLTDTQYF